Listed below are T cell receptor beta chains from one sample, sequenced in a study of T cells after yellow fever vaccination. TCRdb analysed the 5' RACE reads with MiXCR anew, one entry per CDR3 protein. The sample lists tens of thousands of distinct CDR3 sequences; around 5.2% were seen once. The source was PBMCs, either bulk or a sorted T-cell subset (CD4+, CD8+, memory, or dextramer-sorted; not recorded which), collected 35 to 50 days after the first yellow fever vaccination. These receptors were taken from a man in his late teens or twenties who received the YFV17D yellow fever vaccine. CDR3s include the opening cysteine and the closing phenylalanine or tryptophan. The D gene is left open where the match is weak. Size is stated for part of the rows, as once, few or many counts, or as a class when the clone is expanded.

J	size	D	V	DNA	CDR3
TRBJ2-3	many	TRBD1	TRBV7-2	TGTGCCAGCACCAACCGACAGGGGACAGATACGCAGTATTTT	CASTNRQGTDTQYF
TRBJ2-3	.	.	TRBV13	TGTGCCAGAAGCTTCTCCCGCACAGATACGCAGTATTTT	CARSFSRTDTQYF
TRBJ2-1	few	.	TRBV20-1	TGCTGTGCTAGAGCTTGGACGGCAGGTGGGTTGGATGAGCAGTTCTTC	CCARAWTAGGLDEQFF
TRBJ2-1	.	TRBD1	TRBV7-6	TGTGCCAGCAGCTTAGTCAGGGACAGATACAATGAGCAGTTCTTC	CASSLVRDRYNEQFF
TRBJ2-3	many	.	TRBV5-8	TGTGCCAGCAGCTCCCCCGACAGATTCAGCACAGATACGCAGTATTTT	CASSSPDRFSTDTQYF
TRBJ1-1	many	.	TRBV7-2	TGTGCCAGCCAGTGGGACGGCACTGAAGCTTTCTTT	CASQWDGTEAFF
TRBJ2-3	many	.	TRBV3-1	TGTGCCAGCAGGGAGCAGTATTTT	CASREQYF
TRBJ2-3	many	.	TRBV6-5	TGTGCCACCTCTTCTACCACAGATACGCAGTATTTT	CATSSTTDTQYF
TRBJ2-3	many	TRBD2	TRBV5-1	TGCGCCAGCTTTTCAACTAGCGGGGGGGCCGATGTGAATACGCAGTATTTT	CASFSTSGGADVNTQYF
TRBJ1-1	many	.	TRBV2	TGTGCCAGCCACAGGGAGAACACTGAAGCTTTCTTT	CASHRENTEAFF
TRBJ1-5	many	.	TRBV7-2	TGTGCCAGCAGCTTAACCAGGTCCCAGCCCCAGCATTTT	CASSLTRSQPQHF
TRBJ2-4	many	.	TRBV5-1	TGCGCCAGCAGCATCCTAGGGGCCGGAGGAGACATTCAGTACTTC	CASSILGAGGDIQYF
TRBJ1-1	.	.	TRBV12-3/TRBV12-4	TGTGCCAGCAACCTCCAGGGGACGGTGGGAACTGAAGCTTTCTTT	CASNLQGTVGTEAFF
TRBJ2-1	many	.	TRBV7-3	TGTGCCAGCAGCTTATGGGGATACAATGAGCAGTTCTTC	CASSLWGYNEQFF
TRBJ2-1	many	.	TRBV7-2	TGTGCCAGCAGCGACCTGAGGGAGCAGTTCTTC	CASSDLREQFF
TRBJ2-5	many	.	TRBV12-3/TRBV12-4	TGTGCCAGCAGTTTATCCCATGGGACCCAGTACTTC	CASSLSHGTQYF
TRBJ1-1	many	.	TRBV6-4	TGTGCCAGCAAAGCACAGGAGGAAGGGGCCGCTGAAGCTTTCTTT	CASKAQEEGAAEAFF
TRBJ2-2	many	.	TRBV11-2	TGTGCCAGCAGCCTCTTTTTGATTACCCTAGGGGGCACCGGGGAGCTGTTTTTT	CASSLFLITLGGTGELFF
TRBJ1-5	many	.	TRBV2	TGTGCCAGCAGAGACCCTGGACGGGCAAATCAGCCCCAGCATTTT	CASRDPGRANQPQHF
TRBJ2-7	many	.	TRBV12-3/TRBV12-4	TGTGCCAGCAGTCTTGACACGACCTACGAGCAGTACTTC	CASSLDTTYEQYF
TRBJ1-6	many	.	TRBV20-1	TGCAGTGCTAGAGGTCCGGGGGCTTCACCCCTCCACTTT	CSARGPGASPLHF
TRBJ2-1	.	.	TRBV4-3	TGCGCCAGCAGCCAAGATGGGGGAGGTTCCTACAATGAGCAGTTCTTC	CASSQDGGGSYNEQFF
TRBJ2-7	medium-sized	.	TRBV7-2	TGTGCCAGCAGCTACTGGGCCTTATCCTACGAGCAGTACTTC	CASSYWALSYEQYF
TRBJ2-5	many	.	TRBV10-3	TGTGCCATCAGTGAGTCAGGAGGAACAGAGACCCAGTACTTC	CAISESGGTETQYF
TRBJ2-1	many	.	TRBV5-1	TGCGCCAGCAGCCCCGGCGGAGGCAATGAGCAGTTCTTC	CASSPGGGNEQFF
TRBJ2-3	many	TRBD2	TRBV7-2	TGTGCCAGCAGCTTAGTTGCCGGGGGGGGAGATACGCAGTATTTT	CASSLVAGGGDTQYF
TRBJ1-2	many	.	TRBV7-2	TGTGCCAGCAGCTTAGTGGCTGGGGGGCAAGTACTCGGCTACACCTTC	CASSLVAGGQVLGYTF
TRBJ2-1	many	TRBD2	TRBV7-6	TGTGCCAGCAGCTTAGACCGAGCGGGGGCTTACAATGAGCAGTTCTTC	CASSLDRAGAYNEQFF
TRBJ2-1	many	.	TRBV5-6	TGTGCCAGCAGCTTGGAGACTTACTACAATGAGCAGTTCTTC	CASSLETYYNEQFF
TRBJ1-3	many	.	TRBV12-3/TRBV12-4	TGTGCCAGCAGTATTGACGGAGGCTCTGGAAACACCATATATTTT	CASSIDGGSGNTIYF
TRBJ2-4	many	TRBD2	TRBV5-4	TGTGCCAGCAGCCCCGGGGGGTTTAAAAACATTCAGTACTTC	CASSPGGFKNIQYF
TRBJ2-2	many	.	TRBV28	TGTGCCAGCAGTGCCTACAGGACCACCGGGGAGCTGTTTTTT	CASSAYRTTGELFF
TRBJ2-3	many	.	TRBV6-5	TGTGCCAGCAGTTATTCTACTACAAGAGATACGCAGTATTTT	CASSYSTTRDTQYF
TRBJ1-6	.	TRBD1	TRBV5-6	TGTGCCAGCAGCTTTGGGACAGATACACCCCTCCACTTT	CASSFGTDTPLHF
TRBJ1-5	many	.	TRBV20-1	TGCAGTGCTAGTAGGACGGATCAGCCCCAGCATTTT	CSASRTDQPQHF
TRBJ1-1	many	.	TRBV6-2/TRBV6-3	TGTGCCAGCAGTTCCCTAAAGGGTTCTTTTATGAACACTGAAGCTTTCTTT	CASSSLKGSFMNTEAFF
TRBJ2-5	many	.	TRBV19	TGTGCCAGTAGATCGCTGTCCGAAGAGACCCAGTACTTC	CASRSLSEETQYF
TRBJ2-1	few	TRBD2	TRBV20-1	TGCAGTGCTAGAACCGGGACTACCTACAATGAGCAGTTCTTC	CSARTGTTYNEQFF
TRBJ1-6	many	TRBD1	TRBV11-2	TGTGCCAGCAGCTTAGATGACAGGGGTTCACCCCTCCACTTT	CASSLDDRGSPLHF
TRBJ1-5	many	.	TRBV6-2/TRBV6-3	TGTGCCAGCAGTTATGAGGGGTTCGGTCAGCCCCAGCATTTT	CASSYEGFGQPQHF
TRBJ2-2	many	.	TRBV7-6	TGTGCCAGCACCCTACGACAGGTTGTAAACACCGGGGAGCTGTTTTTT	CASTLRQVVNTGELFF
TRBJ2-3	many	.	TRBV7-7	TGTGCCAGCAGCCAGGACAGTATCACAGATACGCAGTATTTT	CASSQDSITDTQYF
TRBJ2-5	many	.	TRBV12-3/TRBV12-4	TGTGCCAGCAGTGCCCCCATGGGGGCCCAGTACTTC	CASSAPMGAQYF
TRBJ1-1	many	.	TRBV5-1	TGCGCCAGCAGCCGCGGGACGGGGAACACTGAAGCTTTCTTT	CASSRGTGNTEAFF
TRBJ1-4	many	TRBD1	TRBV5-4	TGTGCCAGCAGCCGACAGGGAGCGGCTGAAAAACTGTTTTTT	CASSRQGAAEKLFF
TRBJ2-7	many	.	TRBV12-3/TRBV12-4	TGTGCCAGCAGTCGAGTACCCTCCTACGAGCAGTACTTC	CASSRVPSYEQYF
TRBJ1-4	many	.	TRBV7-9	TGTGCCAGCAGCCTCTCACCGACAGGCCTGGGTGAAAAACTGTTTTTT	CASSLSPTGLGEKLFF
TRBJ1-2	many	.	TRBV11-2	TGTGCCAGCACTATCTTAGCGGGGGGCGTTCGCCATGGCTACACCTTC	CASTILAGGVRHGYTF
TRBJ2-1	many	.	TRBV20-1	TGCAGTGCTAGAGATGGAAGAGGGGCCTATGAGCAGTTCTTC	CSARDGRGAYEQFF
TRBJ1-5	many	.	TRBV28	TGTGCCAGCAGCTCCACCATACACAATCAGCCCCAGCATTTT	CASSSTIHNQPQHF
TRBJ2-1	many	TRBD2	TRBV20-1	TGCAGTGCTAGAGACCGGCTAGCGGGGGGCAATGAGCAGTTCTTC	CSARDRLAGGNEQFF
TRBJ2-5	many	.	TRBV4-3	TGCGCCAGCAGCCTGGCAGTGCAAGAGACCCAGTACTTC	CASSLAVQETQYF
TRBJ1-5	few	TRBD1	TRBV29-1	TGCAGCGTCGCTGGGACAGCTAATCAGCCCCAGCATTTT	CSVAGTANQPQHF
TRBJ2-5	many	TRBD2	TRBV7-8	TGTGCCAGCAGCTTAGTGATTAGCGGGGGGGCATTAGAGACCCAGTACTTC	CASSLVISGGALETQYF